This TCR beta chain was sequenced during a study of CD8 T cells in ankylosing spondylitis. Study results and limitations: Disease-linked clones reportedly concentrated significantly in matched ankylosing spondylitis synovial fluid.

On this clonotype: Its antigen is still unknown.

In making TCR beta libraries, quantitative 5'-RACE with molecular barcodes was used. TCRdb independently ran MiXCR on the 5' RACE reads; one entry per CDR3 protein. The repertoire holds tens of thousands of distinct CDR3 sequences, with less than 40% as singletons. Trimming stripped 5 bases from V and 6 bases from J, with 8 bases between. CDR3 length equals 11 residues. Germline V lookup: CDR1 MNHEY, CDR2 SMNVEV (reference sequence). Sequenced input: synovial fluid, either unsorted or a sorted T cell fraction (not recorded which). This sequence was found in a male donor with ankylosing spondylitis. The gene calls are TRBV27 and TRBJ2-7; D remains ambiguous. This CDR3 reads CASSMMGEQYF. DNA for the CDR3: TGTGCCAGCAGTATGATGGGCGAGCAGTACTTC.